The T cell receptor beta chain described here comes from a study of T cells in Graves' hyperthyroidism and ophthalmopathy. Overall study results and limits: In the analysis, a 13 V-J model separated ophthalmopathy from stable hyperthyroidism.

It was 8 to 10 ml of fresh peripheral blood that supplied the PBMCs. TCR beta CDR3 regions were amplified from RNA transcripts. HTBI primers were the set used in a first-round RT-PCR of the TCR CDR3. Each CDR3 protein gets one entry after TCRdb re-called the multiplex PCR reads with MiXCR. The table has fewer than 300,000 distinct CDR3 sequences, 25% to 30% seen once. This clonotype was counted at least ten times. Antigen unknown. This clonotype was obtained from a middle-aged man with Graves' hyperthyroidism that later progressed to Graves' ophthalmopathy. The specimen was blood.

The CDR3 is CASSLSVNTEAFF. CDR3 sequence (DNA): TGTGCCAGCAGTTTATCGGTGAACACTGAAGCTTTCTTT. The rearrangement joins TRBV28 to TRBJ1-1; D is undetermined. Per germline, CDR1 MDHEN and CDR2 SYDVKM. The CDR3 extends over 13 amino acids. V shed 1 base and J shed 0 bases, with 3 bases lying between them.